This T cell receptor beta chain is from a study of siplizumab effects on memory and regulatory T cells. Details on this clone: Its antigen is still unknown.

The study, taken as a whole, reports: Researchers could not give a naive or memory phenotype to roughly 75-95% of proliferating CD4+ or CD8+ clones. Most alloreactive clones went unmapped to unstimulated subsets; only a minor fraction mapped. Siplizumab gave mappable alloreactive CD4+ clones an average Treg-derived fraction of under 75%, against 25% to 30% in controls. Naive T cell populations appeared to exhibit greater diversity than memory cells and appeared to be major alloresponse contributors.

There are 14 residues in the CDR3. Trimming took 4 bases from V and 5 from J, leaving 14 bases between them. CDR1 SGHDN and CDR2 FVKESK come from the germline V gene. The repertoire was sequenced with immunoSEQ multiplex PCR; TCRdb's copy has only in-frame clones and lacks some. The repertoire has 100,000 or so clones, more than 90% of them found once; the top ten carry just over 2.5%. The rearrangement joins TRBV14 to TRBJ1-1; perhaps TRBD1 as D (5 bases). The TCR originated in a human donor in good health. Some clones in this sample may be carry-over from other donors' samples. Input material: CD4+ T cells sorted from blood. The CDR3 reads CASSLLQGRTEAFF. The CDR3 bases are TGTGCCAGCAGCCTTCTTCAGGGACGGACTGAAGCTTTCTTT.